One sample yielded the 27 T cell receptor beta chains listed below, sequenced in a study of beta chain features in type 1 diabetes. TCRB transcripts that were expressed got sequenced, as all of the isolated RNA had been reverse transcribed. The protocol was immunoSEQ multiplex PCR, while the TCRdb copy is restricted to in-frame clones and leaves out a portion. The data contain 130,000 to 150,000 clones, roughly 53% of them singletons. Source material: Tregs from blood. These TCRs come from a man between 18 and 29 years old in good health.

The chain couples TRBV10-3 to TRBJ2-7; 7 bases agree with TRBD2. This CDR3 comprises 13 residues. With V trimmed by 8 bases and J by 4 bases, 8 bases remained unmatched. The germline CDR1 and CDR2 sequences are ENHRY and SYGVKD. CDR3 DNA sequence: TGTGCCATCGCAGGGAGGGCCGCTTACGAGCAGTACTTC. Amino acid sequence: CAIAGRAAYEQYF.

The V gene is TRBV19, the J gene TRBJ2-4, with 8 nucleotides matching TRBD1. The J segment lost 9 bases and the V segment lost 3 bases, leaving 4 bases of the junction unmatched. The CDR3 consists of 13 residues. Germline CDR1 LNHDA, CDR2 SQIVND (reference sequence). The CDR3 protein is CASSIDRGGIQYF. The DNA for the CDR3 is TGTGCCAGTAGTATCGACAGGGGTGGCATTCAGTACTTC. The full variable domain, completed using reference TRBV19 and TRBJ2-4, is DGGITQSPKYLFRKEGQNVTLSCEQNLNHDAMYWYRQDPGQGLRLIYYSQIVNDFQKGDIAEGYSVSREKKESFPLTVTSAQKNPTAFYLCASSIDRGGIQYFGAGTRLSVL.

This clone was seen more than once but under ten times. The sample holds other DNA sequences that translate to the same CDR3. The rearrangement joins TRBV5-4 to TRBJ2-7; TRBD1 aligns across 7 bases. Germline lookup yields CDR1 SGHNT and CDR2 YYREEE (reference sequence). This CDR3 has 13 residues. V trimming: 1 base; J trimming: 2 bases; junction bases outside the gene matches: 0. CDR3 residues: CASSLTGAYEQYF. Here the CDR3 DNA reads TGTGCCAGCAGCTTGACAGGGGCCTACGAGCAGTACTTC.

This clone was seen only once. The chain has TRBV6-5 and TRBJ1-4; possibly TRBD1 for D (6 bases). CDR1 and CDR2 (germline): MNHEY, SVGAGI. V lost 0 bases to trimming and J lost 7 bases, with 12 bases between them. The length of the CDR3 is 15 residues. The CDR3 coding sequence is TGTGCCAGCAGTTACTCGGGGGGGGCCGGTGAAAAACTGTTTTTT. Amino acids: CASSYSGGAGEKLFF.

The V gene is TRBV7-2, the J gene TRBJ1-1, with D hard to call. V shed 3 bases and J shed 1 base, with 6 bases lying between them. The CDR3 loop spans 13 amino acids. Germline V gene data show CDR1 as SGHTA and CDR2 as FQGNSA. The CDR3 reads CASSFTGNTEAFF. CDR3 DNA: TGTGCCAGCAGCTTCACCGGGAACACTGAAGCTTTCTTT.

The chain combines TRBV28 with TRBJ2-5; maybe TRBD2 (5 bases). The CDR3 runs 14 residues. Trimming took 6 bases from V and 4 from J, leaving 15 bases between them. Looked up from germline, CDR1 is MDHEN and CDR2 is SYDVKM. The CDR3 coding sequence is TGTGCCAGCAGCATCCTCGGTGGGAGAGAGACCCAGTACTTC. This codes for CASSILGGRETQYF.

The table lists this clone with a few counts. The chain employs TRBV7-9 and TRBJ1-6; D is perhaps TRBD1 (5 bases). CDR1 is SEHNR, CDR2 FQNEAQ, per germline (reference sequence). There are 13 residues in the CDR3. V was trimmed by 8 bases and J by 7 bases, leaving 12 bases between them. CDR3 sequence: CASRTGANSPLHF. CDR3 nucleotides: TGTGCCAGCCGTACAGGCGCAAATTCACCCCTCCACTTT. Full variable domain (missing parts from reference TRBV7-9 and TRBJ1-6): DTGVSQNPRHKITKRGQNVTFRCDPISEHNRLYWYRQTLGQGPEFLTYFQNEAQLEKSRLLSDRFSAERPKGSFSTLEIQRTEQGDSAMYLCASRTGANSPLHFGNGTRLTVT.

The gene calls are TRBV10-3 and TRBJ2-3, with TRBD2 matching over 9 bases. The CDR3 is made up of 15 amino acids. The trim removed 7 bases at V and 4 bases at J, leaving 9 bases unmatched. Germline V gene sequence: CDR1 ENHRY, CDR2 SYGVKD. The CDR3 sequence is CAITPSGRSADTQYF. DNA of the CDR3: TGTGCCATCACTCCGAGCGGGAGGAGTGCAGATACGCAGTATTTT.

This clone has a handful of counts. This chain joins TRBV7-9 and TRBJ1-2; a possible D gene is TRBD1 (5 bases). Germline V gene sequence: CDR1 SEHNR, CDR2 FQNEAQ (reference sequence). Trimming removed 6 bases from V and 4 bases from J, with 12 bases in between. The CDR3 is 13 amino acids. The CDR3 reads CASRGQAFYGYTF. In DNA form, the CDR3 reads TGTGCCAGCAGGGGGCAGGCCTTCTATGGCTACACCTTC.

J is TRBJ1-1 and V is TRBV12-5, with a possible D match to TRBD1 (5 bases). The length of the CDR3 is 16 residues. Germline-derived CDR1 and CDR2 are LGHNT and FRNRAP. V shed 0 bases and J shed 0 bases, with 11 bases lying between them. The CDR3 coding sequence is TGTGCTAGTGGTTTGGTATGGGGGGGGATGAACACTGAAGCTTTCTTT. Its protein product is CASGLVWGGMNTEAFF.

This clone was found once. The chain is built from TRBV19 and TRBJ2-7; 8 nucleotides match TRBD2. The CDR3 is 14 residues long. V lost 5 bases to trimming and J lost 6 bases; unmatched junction nucleotides: 9. Germline V lookup: CDR1 LNHDA, CDR2 SQIVND (reference sequence). DNA of the CDR3: TGTGCCAGTAGTGCCCGGGACCGGGGGGGCGAGCAGTACTTC. Protein sequence: CASSARDRGGEQYF.

This clone was detected a few times. The V call is TRBV29-1, the J call TRBJ2-1; 10 bases fit TRBD1. The ends lost 7 bases at V and 9 bases at J; junction bases unmatched: 9. CDR3 length: 13 residues. Germline CDR1 reads SQVTM; CDR2 reads ANQGSEA. CDR3 DNA: TGCAGCGCAGGGGACAGGGGATGGGGTGAGCAGTTCTTC. Its translation is CSAGDRGWGEQFF.

The chain has TRBV6-5 and TRBJ1-1, with D possibly TRBD1 on 6 matching bases. The CDR3 sequence is 12 residues long. V lost 7 bases and J 4 bases, leaving 10 bases between the germline ends. Germline V gives CDR1 MNHEY, CDR2 SVGAGI. CDR3 DNA: TGTGCCAGCAACAGGGACGGCACTGAAGCTTTCTTT. Its protein product is CASNRDGTEAFF.

The chain employs TRBV29-1 and TRBJ2-2; the match to TRBD2 covers 11 bases. Germline assignment: CDR1 SQVTM and CDR2 ANQGSEA. CDR3 length: 14 amino acids. The V and J ends lost 7 bases and 6 bases, in that order; junction bases with no gene match: 7. The CDR3 protein is CSGSGRVWSGELFF. DNA for the CDR3: TGCAGCGGTAGCGGGAGGGTGTGGTCCGGGGAGCTGTTTTTT.

This sequence joins TRBV6-1 and TRBJ2-7, with TRBD2 matching over 9 bases. The germline V gene encodes CDR1 MNHNS and CDR2 SASEGT. V trimming: 3 bases; J trimming: 3 bases; junction bases outside the gene matches: 9. The CDR3 loop spans 16 amino acids. The DNA for the CDR3 is TGTGCCAGCAGTGATCTGAGGACTAGCGCGAGCTACGAGCAGTACTTC. Amino acid sequence: CASSDLRTSASYEQYF.

This clone has just a few counts. The chain has TRBV30 and TRBJ2-6; 8 bases fit TRBD1. Germline V gene lookup returns CDR1 GTSNPN and CDR2 SVGIG (reference sequence). After removal of 4 bases from V and 3 bases from J, the junction contained 11 bases not matched to a gene. The CDR3 length is 17 residues. CDR3 in DNA: TGTGCCTGGAATGGGGACAGGACATCCTTTGGGGCCAACGTCCTGACTTTC. Translated: CAWNGDRTSFGANVLTF.

Turning to this clone: This sample includes further DNA sequences coding for the same CDR3. V gene TRBV28 combines with J gene TRBJ2-7; 12 bases fit TRBD2. CDR3 length: 15 amino acids. V lost 4 bases, J lost 5 bases, and 6 bases stayed unmatched. Per the germline V gene, CDR1 is MDHEN and CDR2 is SYDVKM. The CDR3 protein is CASSSLAGGLDEQYF. The CDR3, as DNA: TGTGCCAGCAGTTCCCTAGCGGGGGGGTTGGACGAGCAGTACTTC.

The chain joins TRBV5-1 to TRBJ1-2, with D tentatively TRBD1 (5 bases). The CDR3 runs to 13 residues. Looked up from germline, CDR1 is SGHRS and CDR2 is YFSETQ. V dropped 3 bases and J dropped 6 bases, with 12 bases sitting between them. In DNA, the CDR3 is TGCGCCAGCAGCTCGATCCGACAGCATGGCTACACCTTC. This gives the protein CASSSIRQHGYTF.

This clone showed up just a few times. In DNA form, the CDR3 reads TGCGCCAGCAGTGGGACAGCCTACGAGCAGTACTTC. Protein: CASSGTAYEQYF. The V and J genes are TRBV10-2 and TRBJ2-7; D is perhaps TRBD1 (6 bases). CDR3 length equals 12 residues. V gave up 4 bases and J gave up 2 bases, with 6 bases separating them. CDR1 is WSHSY and CDR2 is SAAADI in the germline V gene.

This clone turned up a few times. The chain has TRBV4-3 and TRBJ2-1, with 13 bases matching TRBD2. The CDR3 loop spans 16 amino acids. Germline V lookup: CDR1 LGHNA, CDR2 YSLEER. V lost 0 bases, J lost 12 bases, and 8 bases stayed unmatched. The CDR3 sequence is CASSQDELAGGFRQFF. CDR3 DNA: TGCGCCAGCAGCCAAGATGAACTAGCGGGAGGGTTTAGGCAGTTCTTC.

This clone was found a few times. The CDR3 is CASSPVRDSSAFF. In DNA form, the CDR3 reads TGTGCCAGCAGCCCCGTAAGGGACAGCTCGGCTTTCTTT. The chain uses TRBV7-3 and TRBJ1-1; 7 bases map to TRBD1. V lost 5 bases, J lost 11 bases, and 11 bases stayed unmatched. Germline V gene sequence: CDR1 SGHTA, CDR2 FQGTGA. The CDR3 has 13 amino acids.

The chain links TRBV7-8 to TRBJ2-2; weak D call: TRBD1 (5 bases). Germline CDR1 is SGHVS and CDR2 is FQNEAQ. Trimming removed 7 bases at V and 6 bases at J, with 12 bases between. This CDR3 region has 13 residues. The CDR3: CASKEQGPGELFF. CDR3 nucleotides: TGTGCCAGCAAAGAGCAGGGCCCCGGGGAGCTGTTTTTT.

The table lists this clone with a few counts. The rearrangement uses TRBV4-3 and TRBJ1-5; the match to TRBD1 covers 8 bases. The junction had 12 bases not matched to a gene; V was cut back by 4 bases and J by 1 base. The CDR3 runs 18 residues. Germline assignment: CDR1 LGHNA and CDR2 YSLEER. CDR3 protein: CASSPGITGTGSNQPQHF. The CDR3 DNA sequence: TGCGCCAGCAGCCCGGGGATAACCGGGACAGGAAGCAATCAGCCCCAGCATTTT.

The table lists this clone with a few counts. The identical CDR3 is also encoded by other nucleotide sequences in the sample. The chain uses TRBV30 and TRBJ2-1; D call uncertain. The CDR3 loop spans 12 amino acids. V shed 4 bases and J shed 0 bases, with 4 bases lying between them. Looked up from germline, CDR1 is GTSNPN and CDR2 is SVGIG (reference sequence). In nucleotides, the CDR3 is TGTGCCTGGACCAGCTCCTACAATGAGCAGTTCTTC. Its translation is CAWTSSYNEQFF.

The genes are TRBV30 and TRBJ1-1, with D hard to call. CDR3 length: 12 amino acids. V dropped 0 bases and J dropped 6 bases, with 8 bases sitting between them. Germline values: CDR1 GTSNPN, CDR2 SVGIG (reference sequence). CDR3 in amino acids: CAWSVRKPEAFF. In nucleotides, the CDR3 is TGTGCCTGGAGTGTCAGGAAGCCTGAAGCTTTCTTT.

This clone is a singleton in its sample. The CDR3 sequence is CASSPGQGSWQPQHF. The CDR3 coding sequence is TGTGCCAGCAGCCCAGGACAGGGATCATGGCAGCCCCAGCATTTT. The V gene is TRBV7-2, the J gene TRBJ1-5, with 8 bases lining up with TRBD1. This CDR3 comprises 15 residues. Germline assignment: CDR1 SGHTA and CDR2 FQGNSA. J was trimmed by 7 bases and V by 5 bases; bases with no gene match: 10.

This clone was counted between two and nine times. The V call is TRBV5-4, the J call TRBJ1-2; D not resolved. This CDR3 spans 14 amino acids. Germline V gene sequence: CDR1 SGHNT, CDR2 YYREEE (reference sequence). The germline V and J ends were trimmed by 5 bases and 5 bases, with 16 bases remaining between them. The CDR3 protein is CASRPGSYGYGYTF. In DNA, the CDR3 is TGTGCCAGCAGACCTGGGTCCTACGGGTATGGCTACACCTTC.